Following are 29 T cell receptor beta chains from one sample sequenced in a study of blood T cell repertoires in COVID-19. Repertoires were generated with immunoSEQ multiplex PCR, while TCRdb's copy carries only in-frame clones and drops some. The table includes under 200,000 clones, 81% detected once. Specimen: PBMCs or T cells enriched from blood (not recorded which). Source of these receptors: a woman aged 40 to 50 with acute COVID-19.

The rearrangement uses TRBV7-3 and TRBJ2-3; D remains unclear. Looked up from germline, CDR1 is SGHTA and CDR2 is FQGTGA. Trimming took 2 bases from V and 4 from J, leaving 16 bases between them. The CDR3 length is 16 residues. CDR3 DNA sequence: TGTGCCAGCAGCTTAGGTCTTAGCAGATTGGCAGATACGCAGTATTTT. This codes for CASSLGLSRLADTQYF.

A few counts support this clone. The chain uses TRBV5-6 and TRBJ1-2; TRBD1 matches at 7 bases. Germline CDR1 SGHDT, CDR2 YYEEEE. V was clipped by 6 bases and J by 0 bases; unmatched bases: 8. The CDR3 length is 15 residues. CDR3 sequence: CASTTWTGSNYGYTF. The CDR3 DNA sequence: TGTGCCAGCACCACCTGGACAGGTTCTAACTATGGCTACACCTTC.

The rearrangement uses TRBV11-3 and TRBJ2-1, with 7 bases that match TRBD2. Looked up from germline, CDR1 is SGHNT and CDR2 is YENEEA. V was pared by 5 bases and J by 8 bases, with 12 bases of the junction left unmatched. This CDR3 has 15 amino acids. As DNA, the CDR3 is TGTGCCAGCAGCAACGGAGGGAGGGCAGCGTATGAGCAGTTCTTC. Translation: CASSNGGRAAYEQFF.

The rearrangement links TRBV5-1 to TRBJ2-3; 11 nucleotides align to TRBD1. With V trimmed by 0 bases and J by 5 bases, 2 bases remained unmatched. CDR3 length: 15 amino acids. Germline CDR1 SGHRS, CDR2 YFSETQ. As DNA, the CDR3 is TGCGCCAGCAGCTTGGCGGGACAGGGGGTAGATACGCAGTATTTT. Its protein is CASSLAGQGVDTQYF.

The CDR3 loop reads CASSRQTGTDTQYF. The CDR3 nucleotides read TGTGCCAGCAGTAGACAGACTGGCACAGATACGCAGTATTTT. The chain employs TRBV2 and TRBJ2-3; the D gene is possibly TRBD1 (5 bases). Germline V gene data show CDR1 as SNHLY and CDR2 as FYNNEI. Deletions cut 5 bases from V and 1 base from J, with 10 bases between. The CDR3 length is 14 residues.

The genes are TRBV5-1 and TRBJ2-1; 7 bases map to TRBD1. J gave up 6 bases and V 0 bases, and 3 bases lay outside the gene matches. Germline lookup yields CDR1 SGHRS and CDR2 YFSETQ. This CDR3 spans 14 amino acids. In DNA form, the CDR3 reads TGCGCCAGCAGCTTGGAGGGACAGAGCAATGAGCAGTTCTTC. Residues: CASSLEGQSNEQFF.

The sample holds one count of this clone. The chain is built from TRBV9 and TRBJ2-3; TRBD1 matches at 7 bases. CDR1 and CDR2 from the germline V gene are SGDLS and YYNGEE. The CDR3 runs 14 residues. The J segment lost 5 bases and the V segment lost 6 bases, leaving 9 bases of the junction unmatched. The CDR3 DNA follows: TGTGCCAGCAACCACGGACAGGTGGGAGATACGCAGTATTTT. Its protein is CASNHGQVGDTQYF.

This clone was seen more than once but under ten times. V gene TRBV3-1 (or the pseudogene TRBV3-2) combines with J gene TRBJ1-5, with no clear D. The V gene's germline CDR1 is LGHDT and CDR2 YNNKEL (reference sequence). The CDR3 spans 14 residues. Deletions cut 3 bases from V and 4 bases from J, with 10 bases between. In DNA form, the CDR3 reads TGTGCCAGCAGCCACCAACAGTCTAATCAGCCCCAGCATTTT. Amino acid sequence: CASSHQQSNQPQHF.

The chain has TRBV29-1 and TRBJ2-3; 7 nucleotides agree with TRBD2. Trimming removed 0 bases from V and 0 bases from J; junction bases left unmatched: 6. Per the germline V gene, CDR1 is SQVTM and CDR2 is ANQGSEA. This CDR3 is built from 16 residues. The CDR3 DNA reads as TGCAGCGTTGAAGACGGCCTAGCGGATAGCACAGATACGCAGTATTTT. This encodes CSVEDGLADSTDTQYF.

The DNA of the CDR3 is TGTGCCTGGGACCCGAGGAGCTCTGGAAACACCATATATTTT. This translates into CAWDPRSSGNTIYF. The V gene is TRBV30, the J gene TRBJ1-3; D uncertain. The V end was cut by 5 bases, the J end by 0 bases, with 11 bases between. In germline, CDR1 is GTSNPN, CDR2 SVGIG (reference sequence). The CDR3 runs 14 residues.

In regard to this clone: Germline and junction disagree at one end, which may indicate a read error. This chain connects TRBV6-1 to TRBJ2-4; D not certain. The length of the CDR3 is 16 residues. Germline V lookup: CDR1 MNHNS, CDR2 SASEGT. The CDR3, as DNA: TGTGCCAGCAATGAAGCGCGCGCGTTAGCCAAAAACATTCAGTACTTC. Amino acids: CASNEARALAKNIQYF.

The gene calls are TRBV3-1 (or the pseudogene TRBV3-2) and TRBJ2-1; 15 bases align to TRBD2. The CDR3 has 15 residues. Germline CDR1 is LGHDT and CDR2 is YNNKEL (reference sequence). With V trimmed by 4 bases and J by 9 bases, 4 bases remained unmatched. The CDR3 coding sequence is TGTGCCAGCAGCCTGGGACTAGCGGGAGGCAGTGAGCAGTTCTTC. It codes for CASSLGLAGGSEQFF.

This chain's CDR3 is CASSPGGPLAVQFF. The CDR3 DNA sequence: TGCGCCAGCAGTCCGGGAGGCCCCCTCGCAGTGCAGTTCTTC. This sequence joins TRBV23-1 and TRBJ2-1; TRBD2 matches at 7 bases. TRBV23-1 is reported as an ORF; its role is uncertain. Trimming removed 4 bases from V and 12 bases from J; junction bases left unmatched: 12. This CDR3 contains 14 residues.

The chain uses TRBV7-9 and TRBJ2-1; 11 bases fit TRBD2. From germline, CDR1 is SEHNR and CDR2 FQNEAQ (reference sequence). Trimming removed 4 bases from V and 0 bases from J; junction bases left unmatched: 5. The CDR3 is 17 amino acids. The CDR3 nucleotides are TGTGCCAGCAGCTCTCCGGGACTAGCGGCCTCCTACAATGAGCAGTTCTTC. It is translated as CASSSPGLAASYNEQFF. Looking up the rest from reference TRBV7-9 and TRBJ2-1 gives the full variable domain: DTGVSQNPRHKITKRGQNVTFRCDPISEHNRLYWYRQTLGQGPEFLTYFQNEAQLEKSRLLSDRFSAERPKGSFSTLEIQRTEQGDSAMYLCASSSPGLAASYNEQFFGPGTRLTVL.

The chain combines TRBV4-1 with TRBJ2-2; D is unclear. V lost 3 bases, J lost 3 bases, and 8 bases lay in between. Germline V CDR1 and CDR2: MGHRA, YSYEKL. CDR3 length equals 14 residues. The CDR3 DNA is TGCGCCAGCAGCCAGGTTGGAGACACCGGGGAGCTGTTTTTT. Translating it yields CASSQVGDTGELFF.

V and J are TRBV6-4 and TRBJ1-6; possibly TRBD1 for D (5 bases). V lost 3 bases and J 9 bases, leaving 15 bases between the germline ends. The V gene's germline CDR1 is MRHNA and CDR2 SNTAGT. The CDR3 contains 15 residues. For the CDR3, the DNA is TGTGCCAGCAGTGAAGAAGACAGTATAATTTCACCCCTCCACTTT. The encoded protein is CASSEEDSIISPLHF.

The chain links TRBV6-5 to TRBJ2-7; a weak D match, TRBD2 (5 bases). This CDR3 is 12 amino acids long. Trimming shortened V by 5 bases and J by 2 bases, and 7 bases separated the two germline ends. Germline CDR1 and CDR2: MNHEY and SVGAGI. CDR3 sequence reads: CASSSGTYEQYF. The CDR3, as DNA: TGTGCCAGCAGTAGCGGAACCTACGAGCAGTACTTC.

The chain is built from TRBV7-9 and TRBJ1-2, with a possible D match to TRBD1 (5 bases). The germline V and J ends were trimmed by 1 base and 7 bases, with 10 bases remaining between them. The germline V gene has CDR1 SEHNR and CDR2 FQNEAQ (reference sequence). This CDR3 has 13 residues. CDR3 sequence (DNA): TGTGCCAGCAGCTTAGTCAGGGTGGGTGGCTACACCTTC. Translating it yields CASSLVRVGGYTF.

This sequence joins TRBV25-1 and TRBJ1-1; D might be TRBD1 (5 bases). Germline assignment: CDR1 MGHDK and CDR2 SYGVNS. The CDR3 contains 15 residues. V dropped 4 bases and J dropped 1 base, with 13 bases sitting between them. DNA of the CDR3: TGTGCCAGCAGTGTGGTTCGTCAGGGGAACACTGAAGCTTTCTTT. It codes for CASSVVRQGNTEAFF.

V is TRBV7-8 and J is TRBJ1-4, with D perhaps TRBD1 (5 bases). Germline V CDR1 and CDR2: SGHVS, FQNEAQ. V was clipped by 5 bases and J by 8 bases, with 15 bases between them. The CDR3 spans 14 residues. CDR3: CASSRSGGREKLFF. Here the CDR3 DNA reads TGTGCCAGCAGCCGGTCGGGGGGACGAGAAAAACTGTTTTTT.

The chain uses TRBV19 and TRBJ2-5; 14 bases match TRBD2. Germline lookup yields CDR1 LNHDA and CDR2 SQIVND (reference sequence). Trimming took 5 bases from V and 3 from J; bases not matched to a gene: 5. CDR3 length: 16 amino acids. CDR3 sequence: CASSPTSGRAKETQYF. The DNA of the CDR3 is TGTGCCAGTAGTCCGACTAGCGGGAGGGCCAAAGAGACCCAGTACTTC.

This chain links TRBV30 with TRBJ2-1; 9 bases agree with TRBD2. The CDR3 is 18 residues long. Trimming took 0 bases from V and 0 from J; bases not matched to a gene: 9. CDR1 and CDR2 from the germline V gene are GTSNPN and SVGIG (reference sequence). This chain's CDR3 is CAWSVLIATSGSYNEQFF. CDR3 sequence (DNA): TGTGCCTGGAGTGTATTGATTGCGACTAGCGGCTCCTACAATGAGCAGTTCTTC.

This clone was observed once. This sequence joins TRBV18 and TRBJ2-5; TRBD2 aligns across 9 bases. CDR1 is KGHSH, CDR2 LQKENI, per germline. This CDR3 contains 16 residues. Unmatched junction bases numbered 8, after V lost 4 bases and J lost 2 bases. CDR3 sequence: CASSLRAGGGQETQYF. For the CDR3, the DNA is TGTGCCAGCTCACTGAGAGCGGGAGGTGGACAAGAGACCCAGTACTTC.

CDR3 sequence (DNA): TGTGCCAGCAGTTCTTACAGGGACCCTTCACCCCTCCACTTT. Residues: CASSSYRDPSPLHF. The rearrangement joins TRBV27 to TRBJ1-6; TRBD1 might be the D (6 bases). This CDR3 region has 14 residues. The V end lost 4 bases, the J end lost 9 bases, and 13 bases lay between the germline ends. Germline-derived CDR1 and CDR2 are MNHEY and SMNVEV (reference sequence).

The V gene is TRBV2, the J gene TRBJ2-1; TRBD2 agrees at 9 bases. With V trimmed by 4 bases and J by 0 bases, 7 bases remained unmatched. The CDR3 is 17 amino acids. Germline lookup yields CDR1 SNHLY and CDR2 FYNNEI. Here the CDR3 reads CASSGFLAGLSYNEQFF. CDR3 DNA sequence: TGTGCCAGCAGTGGGTTTCTAGCGGGACTCTCCTACAATGAGCAGTTCTTC.

The V and J genes are TRBV9 and TRBJ2-3; TRBD2 matches 7 bases. The CDR3 spans 19 residues. Germline values: CDR1 SGDLS, CDR2 YYNGEE. Trimming cost V 0 bases and J 3 bases; bases outside gene matches: 16. DNA of the CDR3: TGTGCCAGCAGCGTAGGGCAGACCGGGACTACCTTAGCAACAGATACGCAGTATTTT. It encodes CASSVGQTGTTLATDTQYF.

The chain carries TRBV7-3 and TRBJ1-1, with TRBD1 identical over 7 bases. The CDR3 runs 13 residues. J was trimmed by 6 bases and V by 5 bases; bases with no gene match: 6. Germline V CDR1 and CDR2: SGHTA, FQGTGA. Here the CDR3 DNA reads TGTGCCAGCAGCACCGACAGGGCAGCTGAAGCTTTCTTT. Amino acid sequence: CASSTDRAAEAFF.

This clone was seen many times. The chain couples TRBV20-1 to TRBJ1-4; TRBD1 agrees at 10 bases. Germline V gene lookup returns CDR1 DFQATT and CDR2 SNEGSKA (reference sequence). After removal of 6 bases from V and 7 bases from J, the junction contained 11 bases not matched to a gene. The CDR3 is made up of 15 amino acids. The CDR3 DNA sequence: TGCAGTGCAAGTGACCGGGACAGGGGTGTTGAAAAACTGTTTTTT. This gives the protein CSASDRDRGVEKLFF.

The chain joins TRBV7-9 to TRBJ2-5, with D unresolved. Germline V gene lookup returns CDR1 SEHNR and CDR2 FQNEAQ (reference sequence). The CDR3 is made up of 11 amino acids. V was clipped by 4 bases and J by 5 bases, with 5 bases between them. Here the CDR3 DNA reads TGTGCCAGCAGCTCCGTGGAGACCCAGTACTTC. Protein sequence: CASSSVETQYF.